This T cell receptor (beta chain) was observed in a study of blood T cell repertoires in COVID-19. On the study more broadly: In each case, the material was cDNA or gDNA derived from T cells, B-cell-depleted T cells, or PBMCs.

The protocol was immunoSEQ multiplex PCR, while the TCRdb copy is restricted to in-frame clones and leaves out a portion. This sample carries 50,000 to 55,000 clones, around nine tenths of them seen once, and the ten largest clones take 3.5% to 4.5%. Trimming at V came to 1 base and at J to 4 bases, leaving 7 bases not matched to a gene. The CDR3 has 16 residues. CDR1 is MGHRA, CDR2 YSYEKL, per germline. The receptor was derived from a man over 45 with acute or convalescent COVID-19. The genes are TRBV4-1 and TRBJ1-2, with TRBD1 identical over 9 bases. The sample consisted of peripheral blood. The CDR3 DNA reads TGCGCCAGCAGCCAAGTCTCGGGACAGGGCCTCTATGGCTACACCTTC. Its translation is CASSQVSGQGLYGYTF.